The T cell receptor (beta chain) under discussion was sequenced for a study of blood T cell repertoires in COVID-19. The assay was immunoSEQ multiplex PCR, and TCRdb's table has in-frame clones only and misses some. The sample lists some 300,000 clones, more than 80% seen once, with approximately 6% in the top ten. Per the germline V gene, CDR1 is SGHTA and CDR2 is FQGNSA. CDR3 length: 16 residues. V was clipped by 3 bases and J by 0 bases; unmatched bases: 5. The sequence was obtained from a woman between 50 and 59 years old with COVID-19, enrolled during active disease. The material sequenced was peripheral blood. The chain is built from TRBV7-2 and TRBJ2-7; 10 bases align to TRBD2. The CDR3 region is CASSFGLAVLSYEQYF. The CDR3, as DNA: TGTGCCAGCAGCTTTGGACTAGCGGTCCTCTCCTACGAGCAGTACTTC.